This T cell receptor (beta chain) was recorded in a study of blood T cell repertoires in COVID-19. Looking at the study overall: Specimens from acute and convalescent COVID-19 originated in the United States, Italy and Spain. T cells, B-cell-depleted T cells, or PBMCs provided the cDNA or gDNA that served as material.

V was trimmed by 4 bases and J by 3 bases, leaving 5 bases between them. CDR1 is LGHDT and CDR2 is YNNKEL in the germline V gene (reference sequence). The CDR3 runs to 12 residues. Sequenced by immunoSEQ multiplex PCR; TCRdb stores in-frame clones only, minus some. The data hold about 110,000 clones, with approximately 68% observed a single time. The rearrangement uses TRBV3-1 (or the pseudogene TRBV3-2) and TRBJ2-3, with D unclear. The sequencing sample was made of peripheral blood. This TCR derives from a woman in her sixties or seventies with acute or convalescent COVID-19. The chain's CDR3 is CASSPYTDTQYF. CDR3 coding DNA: TGTGCCAGCAGCCCTTATACAGATACGCAGTATTTT.